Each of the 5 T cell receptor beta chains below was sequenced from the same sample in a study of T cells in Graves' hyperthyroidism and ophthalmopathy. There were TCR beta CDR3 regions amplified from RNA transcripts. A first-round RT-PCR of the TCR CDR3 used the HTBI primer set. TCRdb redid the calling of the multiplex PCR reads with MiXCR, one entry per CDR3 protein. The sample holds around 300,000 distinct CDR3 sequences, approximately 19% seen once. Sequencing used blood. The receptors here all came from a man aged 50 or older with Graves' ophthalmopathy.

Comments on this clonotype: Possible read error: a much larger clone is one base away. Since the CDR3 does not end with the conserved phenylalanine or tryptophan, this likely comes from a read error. The CDR3 is CASSLYEEAPADNEQFL. CDR3 nucleotide sequence: TGTGCCAGCAGTTTATATGAAGAAGCTCCCGCCGACAATGAGCAGTTCCTC. The chain uses TRBV28 and TRBJ2-1; D is unclear. This CDR3 has 17 amino acids. The V and J ends lost 1 base and 5 bases respectively, with 18 bases between them. From germline, CDR1 is MDHEN and CDR2 SYDVKM.

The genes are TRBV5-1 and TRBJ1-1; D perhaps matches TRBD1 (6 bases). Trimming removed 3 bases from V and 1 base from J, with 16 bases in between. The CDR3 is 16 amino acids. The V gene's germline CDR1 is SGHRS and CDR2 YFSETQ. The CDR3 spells CASSWSGGQGNTEAFF. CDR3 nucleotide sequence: TGCGCCAGCAGCTGGAGTGGGGGGCAGGGGAACACTGAAGCTTTCTTT.

In DNA form, the CDR3 reads TGCGCCAGCAGCTTAAAACCGGGACAGGGAATCTACGAGCAGTACTTC. It translates to CASSLKPGQGIYEQYF. The V and J genes are TRBV5-1 and TRBJ2-7; 9 nucleotides agree with TRBD1. Germline lookup yields CDR1 SGHRS and CDR2 YFSETQ. The J segment lost 3 bases and the V segment lost 2 bases, leaving 9 bases of the junction unmatched. The CDR3 length is 16 residues. The full variable domain, in which reference TRBV5-1 and TRBJ2-7 provide the parts outside the CDR3, is KAGVTQTPRYLIKTRGQQVTLSCSPISGHRSVSWYQQTPGQGLQFLFEYFSETQRNKGNFPGRFSGRQFSNSRSEMNVSTLELGDSALYLCASSLKPGQGIYEQYFGPGTRLTVT.

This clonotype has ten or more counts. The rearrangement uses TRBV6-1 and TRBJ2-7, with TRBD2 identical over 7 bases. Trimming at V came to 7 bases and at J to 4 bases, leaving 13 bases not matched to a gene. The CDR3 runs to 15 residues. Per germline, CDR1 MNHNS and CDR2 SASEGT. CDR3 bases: TGTGCCAGCAATCCCGGCGGGAGTGGGGTTTACGAGCAGTACTTC. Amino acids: CASNPGGSGVYEQYF.

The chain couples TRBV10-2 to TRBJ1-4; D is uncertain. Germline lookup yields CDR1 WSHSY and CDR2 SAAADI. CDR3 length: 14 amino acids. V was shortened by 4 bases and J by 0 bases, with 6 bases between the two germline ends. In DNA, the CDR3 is TGCGCCAGCAGTGGGCTTGCAACTAATGAAAAACTGTTTTTT. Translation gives CASSGLATNEKLFF.